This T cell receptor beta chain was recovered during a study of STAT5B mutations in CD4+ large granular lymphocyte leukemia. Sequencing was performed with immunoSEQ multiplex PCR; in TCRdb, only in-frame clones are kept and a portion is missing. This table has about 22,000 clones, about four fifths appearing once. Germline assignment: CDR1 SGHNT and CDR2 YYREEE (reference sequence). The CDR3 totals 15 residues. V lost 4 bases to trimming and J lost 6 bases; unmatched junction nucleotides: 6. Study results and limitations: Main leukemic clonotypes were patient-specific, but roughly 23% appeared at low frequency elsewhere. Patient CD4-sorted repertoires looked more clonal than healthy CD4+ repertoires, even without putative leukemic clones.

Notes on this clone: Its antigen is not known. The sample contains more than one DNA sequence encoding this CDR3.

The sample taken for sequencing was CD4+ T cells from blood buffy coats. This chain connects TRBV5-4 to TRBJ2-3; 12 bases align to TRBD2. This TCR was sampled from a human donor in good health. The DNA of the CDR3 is TGTGCCAGCAGCCCGACTAGCGGGAGAGCGGATACGCAGTATTTT. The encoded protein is CASSPTSGRADTQYF.